This T cell receptor beta chain was retrieved from a study of T cell clones after liver transplantation. Overall study context: Third-party-reactive TCRbeta sequences from pre-transplant mixed lymphocyte reactions served as antigen-independent comparators. Three of the eight recipients were HCV-positive; the rest had non-autoimmune, non-viral transplant indications. Standard immunosuppression, with no induction, continued until 12-24 months after transplant. Samples came pre-transplant, pre-randomization before withdrawal, and post-randomization after withdrawal ended.

This CDR3 region has 14 residues. Trimming removed 2 bases from V and 6 bases from J, with 14 bases in between. The germline gives CDR1 SGHDT, CDR2 YYEEEE. Sequencing was performed with immunoSEQ multiplex PCR; in TCRdb, only in-frame clones are kept and a portion is missing. The sample consists of some 40,000 clones, just over 85% of them appearing once. This TCR was sampled from a human patient who received a liver transplant. A subset of T cells may come from the graft donor. The chain combines TRBV5-6 with TRBJ1-2, with D unresolved. The source material was CD4+ T cells from blood, sampled 24 months after liver transplant. Here the CDR3 reads CASSFFSGADGYTF. The CDR3 nucleotides read TGTGCCAGCAGCTTCTTTTCGGGCGCGGATGGCTACACCTTC.